This is a list of T cell receptor beta chains from one sample in a study of blood T cells in healthy people across ages. In TCRdb, the 5' RACE reads were re-called with MiXCR into one record per CDR3 protein. This sample has approximately 1.5 million distinct CDR3 sequences, with around 35% found just once. The sequencing sample was made of blood. These receptors were obtained from a woman younger than 45 in good health. The CDR3 runs from the conserved cysteine through the conserved F or W. A D gene is named only where the DNA matches it firmly. A row's size may be missing; if present it is once, few, many or a size class.

d_gene	v_gene	abundance	j_gene	CDR3nt	CDR3aa
NA	TRBV6-1	few	TRBJ1-6	TGTGCCAGCAGTGAAGAAAACTCCTATAATTCACCCCTCCACTTT	CASSEENSYNSPLHF
TRBD1	TRBV7-2	NA	TRBJ1-2	TGTGCCAGCAGCTTTGGACAGGGGCAGGAGGGCTACACCTTC	CASSFGQGQEGYTF
TRBD2	TRBV2	NA	TRBJ2-5	TGTGCCAGCAGTGAGCGACTAGCGGGGGCCCTTGGGGAGACCCAGTACTTC	CASSERLAGALGETQYF
NA	TRBV28	NA	TRBJ2-7	TGTGCCAGCAGAAAGGACAGCTCTTTCTACGAGCAGTACTTC	CASRKDSSFYEQYF
TRBD2	TRBV6-5	NA	TRBJ2-3	TGTGCCAGCAGTGACTTACTAGCGGGGGGCCTCGAGACGCAGTATTTT	CASSDLLAGGLETQYF
TRBD2	TRBV4-2	few	TRBJ2-5	TGTGCCAGCAGCCAAGCCCCTCAACTAGCGGGGGGACAAGGGACCCAGTACTTC	CASSQAPQLAGGQGTQYF
TRBD2	TRBV9	NA	TRBJ2-7	TGTGCCAGCAGCGTAGGTTACCTAGCGGGAGGCATTAACGAGCAGTACTTC	CASSVGYLAGGINEQYF
NA	TRBV7-3	NA	TRBJ2-1	TGTGCCAGCAGCCCAGGGGGACTACTGCTCTCCTACAATGAGCAGTTCTTC	CASSPGGLLLSYNEQFF
TRBD1	TRBV27	NA	TRBJ1-2	TGTGCCAGCAGTTTACCGGGTGGCAGGGGGCCGTTGAGTAACTATGGCTACACCTTC	CASSLPGGRGPLSNYGYTF
NA	TRBV6-6	few	TRBJ1-1	TGTGCCAGCAGTTCCTTACCGGGGGAAGCTTTCTTT	CASSSLPGEAFF
NA	TRBV27	few	TRBJ1-2	TGTGCCAGCAGTGAGGGACACGGTTTATATGGCTACACCTTC	CASSEGHGLYGYTF
TRBD1	TRBV3-1	NA	TRBJ1-1	TGTGCCAGCAGCCTCTGGGACAGGGCCCCTGAAGCTTTCTTT	CASSLWDRAPEAFF
TRBD1	TRBV27	NA	TRBJ2-5	TGTGCCAGCAGTCCTGGGACAGTCGGTGGCGAGACCCAGTACTTC	CASSPGTVGGETQYF
NA	TRBV20-1	NA	TRBJ1-5	TGCAGTGCTAGAAAAGGGAACAATCAGCCCCAGCATTTT	CSARKGNNQPQHF
NA	TRBV12-3/TRBV12-4	NA	TRBJ2-7	TGTGCCAGCAGTTTAGTTTCAGCGGACTACGAGCAGTACTTC	CASSLVSADYEQYF
NA	TRBV5-6	few	TRBJ2-1	TGTGCCAGCAGCTTACCGGACAGAGACTACAATGAGCAGTTCTTC	CASSLPDRDYNEQFF
NA	TRBV10-3	NA	TRBJ2-3	TGTGCCATCAGTGGGTCGCTCAGTGCGGGGGCCAATACGCAGTATTTT	CAISGSLSAGANTQYF
NA	TRBV20-1	few	TRBJ2-7	TGCAGTGCCGATCAAGCGGGTGAGTCCTACGAGCAGTACTTC	CSADQAGESYEQYF
NA	TRBV12-3/TRBV12-4	NA	TRBJ2-7	TGTGCCAGCAGTTTAGTAGAGGAGAACTACGAGCAGTACTTC	CASSLVEENYEQYF
NA	TRBV5-5	few	TRBJ2-7	TGTGCCAGCGATCCGGCCTTGGAGTTGGGAAACGAGCAGTACTTC	CASDPALELGNEQYF
TRBD1	TRBV10-3	NA	TRBJ2-7	TGTGCCATCAGTCCTGAATTCAGGACAGGTACCTACGAGCAGTACTTC	CAISPEFRTGTYEQYF
NA	TRBV20-1	NA	TRBJ1-5	TGCAGTGCTAGTGACAGTGCGAATCAGCCCCAGCATTTT	CSASDSANQPQHF
TRBD1	TRBV29-1	NA	TRBJ1-1	TGCAGCGTCGAAGAGGGGGCCGTGGGCACTGAAGCTTTCTTT	CSVEEGAVGTEAFF
TRBD2	TRBV6-2/TRBV6-3	NA	TRBJ2-5	TGTGCCAGCAGTTACACACTAGCGGGAGAACAGTACTTC	CASSYTLAGEQYF
TRBD1	TRBV6-6	few	TRBJ2-1	TGTGCCAGCAGTTACTCAGGGACAGGGGGCGCGAGGGATGAGCAGTTCTTC	CASSYSGTGGARDEQFF
NA	TRBV7-9	many	TRBJ1-2	TGTGCCAGCAGCTTAGACTCGAGTGGCTACACCTTC	CASSLDSSGYTF
NA	TRBV9	NA	TRBJ2-1	TGTGCCAGCAGCCTGACCGAGACTAGCTCCTACAATGAGCAGTTCTTC	CASSLTETSSYNEQFF
NA	TRBV11-1	once	TRBJ2-7	TGTGCCAGCAGCTTACGAACGACCAACGAGCAGTACTTC	CASSLRTTNEQYF
NA	TRBV6-6	NA	TRBJ1-1	TGTGCCAGCAGTTACCCTCAAGGGGTTGAAGCTTTCTTT	CASSYPQGVEAFF
TRBD2	TRBV20-1	NA	TRBJ2-1	TGCAGTGCGCTGGGACTAGTTCTCTACGATGAGCAGTTCTTC	CSALGLVLYDEQFF
TRBD2	TRBV3-1	NA	TRBJ2-1	TGTGCCAGCACCCAAGCTAGCGGGAGTACCTACAATGAGCAGTTCTTC	CASTQASGSTYNEQFF
NA	TRBV9	few	TRBJ1-1	TGTGCCAGCAGTGGTGGGGGATTGAACACTGAAGCTTTCTTT	CASSGGGLNTEAFF
NA	TRBV20-1	NA	TRBJ1-2	TGCAGTGCTAGAGCCCCACAGACTAACTATGGCTACACCTTC	CSARAPQTNYGYTF
NA	TRBV28	many	TRBJ2-7	TGTGCCAGCAGTTGGCGTACAGCTTACGAGCAGTACTTC	CASSWRTAYEQYF
NA	TRBV20-1	few	TRBJ1-2	TGCAGTGCTACGGAGACAGGAGCGCTTCGGGGCTACACCTTC	CSATETGALRGYTF
NA	TRBV7-6	NA	TRBJ2-7	TGTGCCAGCAGCTCCAATGTGCCTACGGGGAGCAGCGGCTACGAGCAGTACTTC	CASSSNVPTGSSGYEQYF
NA	TRBV12-5	NA	TRBJ2-1	TGTGCTAGTGCCCTAGGACATGCTGCCGGTGAGCAGTTCTTC	CASALGHAAGEQFF
NA	TRBV27	few	TRBJ2-1	TGTGCCAGCAGTTTAGTCCTCTCCCACGCCAATGAGCAGTTCTTC	CASSLVLSHANEQFF
NA	TRBV5-1	few	TRBJ2-3	TGCGCCAGCAGCTTGGAGGCGGGGTTGGACACGCAGTATTTT	CASSLEAGLDTQYF
TRBD1	TRBV27	few	TRBJ2-7	TGTGCCAGCAGTTACAGGGGGCCCACCTACGAGCAGTACTTC	CASSYRGPTYEQYF
TRBD2	TRBV10-1	NA	TRBJ2-1	TGCGCCAGCAGTGATCCCGGGACTAGCGGGAGGGCACTAGAGCAGTTCTTC	CASSDPGTSGRALEQFF
NA	TRBV10-1	NA	TRBJ1-6	TGCGCCAGCAGTTTGCAGAAGAATTCACCCCTCCACTTT	CASSLQKNSPLHF
NA	TRBV27	few	TRBJ1-3	TGTGCCAGCAGTTTATCTGGGGGAGACACCATATATTTT	CASSLSGGDTIYF
NA	TRBV5-6	NA	TRBJ2-3	TGTGCCAGCAGCTTGTATTTCGCCGCAGATACGCAGTATTTT	CASSLYFAADTQYF
NA	TRBV6-1	few	TRBJ2-5	TGTGCCAGCAATACAGGGAATAGGGAGACCCAGTACTTC	CASNTGNRETQYF
NA	TRBV20-1	NA	TRBJ1-1	TGCAGTGCTAGCGATCCAGCCACTAACACTGAAGCTTTCTTT	CSASDPATNTEAFF
TRBD2	TRBV20-1	NA	TRBJ2-7	TGCAGTGCTTCCCCTATTAGCGGGGGGGGCTACTACGAGCAGTACTTC	CSASPISGGGYYEQYF
TRBD1	TRBV4-2	few	TRBJ2-7	TGTGCCAGCAGCTACCAGACAGGGGGCTTCTACGAGCAGTACTTC	CASSYQTGGFYEQYF
TRBD2	TRBV7-6	NA	TRBJ2-7	TGTGCCAGCAGCTTAGCTGGGACTAGCGGGAGGCCTTACGAGCAGTACTTC	CASSLAGTSGRPYEQYF
NA	TRBV29-1	few	TRBJ1-1	TGCAGCGCCCTAGGGGGGAAGGTCCCTGAAGCTTTCTTT	CSALGGKVPEAFF
NA	TRBV11-2	NA	TRBJ2-1	TGTGCCAGCAGCTTAAGGTTAATGGGGACACCTGTATCCTACAATGAGCAGTTCTTC	CASSLRLMGTPVSYNEQFF